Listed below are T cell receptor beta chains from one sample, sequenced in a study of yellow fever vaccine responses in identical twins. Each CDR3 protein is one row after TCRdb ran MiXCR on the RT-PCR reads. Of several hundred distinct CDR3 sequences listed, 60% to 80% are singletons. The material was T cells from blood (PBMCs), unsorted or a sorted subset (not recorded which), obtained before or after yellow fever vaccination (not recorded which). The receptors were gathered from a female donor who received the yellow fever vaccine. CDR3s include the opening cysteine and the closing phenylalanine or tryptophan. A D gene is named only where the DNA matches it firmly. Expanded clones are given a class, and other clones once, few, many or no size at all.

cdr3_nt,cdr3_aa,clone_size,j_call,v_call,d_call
TGCAGCGTTGAAATCCCTATCGGGGAGCTGTTTTTT,CSVEIPIGELFF,.,TRBJ2-2,TRBV29-1,.
TGTGCTAGTGGTTCCGGACAGCTGAACAATGAGCAGTTCTTC,CASGSGQLNNEQFF,.,TRBJ2-1,TRBV12-5,.
TGCGCCAGCAGCCAAGATTCGGGGGCGAATTTTGGCTACACCTTC,CASSQDSGANFGYTF,.,TRBJ1-2,TRBV4-3,.
TGTGCCAGCAGCTGGGACAGGGGCGCCGGGCAAGATACGCAGTATTTT,CASSWDRGAGQDTQYF,.,TRBJ2-3,TRBV7-3,TRBD1
TGTGCCAGCAGCCCTGAGGCGGGTTCCTACGAGCAGTACTTC,CASSPEAGSYEQYF,.,TRBJ2-7,TRBV4-2,.
TGTGCCAGCAGCTTGCTGACACAAGAGACCCAGTACTTC,CASSLLTQETQYF,.,TRBJ2-5,TRBV7-9,.
TGCAGTGCTATCCGACCCGACGCAGATACGCAGTATTTT,CSAIRPDADTQYF,.,TRBJ2-3,TRBV20-1,.
TGTGCCAGCAACCTACAGGGGTCCTACAATGAGCAGTTCTTC,CASNLQGSYNEQFF,.,TRBJ2-1,TRBV6-1,TRBD1
TGTGCCATCAGGGAGGGACATGCTGCTTTCTTT,CAIREGHAAFF,.,TRBJ1-1,TRBV10-3,.
TGTGCCAGCAGCTCACAGGGTCGCTCCTACAATGAGCAGTTCTTC,CASSSQGRSYNEQFF,.,TRBJ2-1,TRBV11-1,.
TGCGCCAGCAGCCAAGCCTCCTACCTCACAGATACGCAGTATTTT,CASSQASYLTDTQYF,.,TRBJ2-3,TRBV4-1,.
TGCGCCAGCAGCCAAGAATTCTCAGCTTCGAACTATGGCTACACCTTC,CASSQEFSASNYGYTF,.,TRBJ1-2,TRBV4-1,.
TGCAGTGCTAGATCCCGAATCACAGGACTCAATGAGCAGTTCTTC,CSARSRITGLNEQFF,.,TRBJ2-1,TRBV20-1,.
TGCGCCCCTAAGGGCACAGATACGCAGTATTTT,CAPKGTDTQYF,.,TRBJ2-3,TRBV10-1,.
TGTGCCACCCAGCAGATGGCTAGCAGGTACAATGAGCAGTTCTTC,CATQQMASRYNEQFF,.,TRBJ2-1,TRBV15,.
TGTGCCAGCAGTCTTGGACAGGGTTGGGCAGATACGCAGTATTTT,CASSLGQGWADTQYF,.,TRBJ2-3,TRBV12-3/TRBV12-4,TRBD1
TGCGCCAGCAGCCAAGAAGTGGCTAAGAGAACCCAGTACTTC,CASSQEVAKRTQYF,.,TRBJ2-5,TRBV4-1,.
TGCGCCAGCAGCCAAGGGTACGATTTGACCTACGAGCAGTACTTC,CASSQGYDLTYEQYF,.,TRBJ2-7,TRBV4-1,.
TGCAGCGTCGTGAAGCGGGTGGGCACAGATACGCAGTATTTT,CSVVKRVGTDTQYF,.,TRBJ2-3,TRBV29-1,.
TGCAGCTCCCTGGGCACGGGCACCGGGGGCTACACCTTC,CSSLGTGTGGYTF,.,TRBJ1-2,TRBV29-1,.
TGTGCCAGCAGGCCCCGGACAGGGGGTCGGACCGGGGAGCTGTTTTTT,CASRPRTGGRTGELFF,.,TRBJ2-2,TRBV6-2/TRBV6-3,TRBD1
TGTGCCATCAGTGAGACAGGGGGCACAGATACGCAGTATTTT,CAISETGGTDTQYF,.,TRBJ2-3,TRBV10-3,TRBD1
TGTGCCAGCAGTTTGAGCGGGGCGACCGGCTCCGAGCAGTACTTC,CASSLSGATGSEQYF,.,TRBJ2-7,TRBV28,TRBD2
TGTGCCAGCAGCTTGCAGGGAGATACGCAGTATTTT,CASSLQGDTQYF,hyperexpanded,TRBJ2-3,TRBV11-3,.
TGTGCCAGCAGCTTAGGGACAGGCTACGAGCAGTACTTC,CASSLGTGYEQYF,.,TRBJ2-7,TRBV11-2,TRBD1
TGTGCCAGCAGCTTGGCGCTGACGGCAGATACGCAGTATTTT,CASSLALTADTQYF,.,TRBJ2-3,TRBV5-4,.
TGTGCCTGGAGTGTAAGGCGTGAAGCTTTCTTT,CAWSVRREAFF,.,TRBJ1-1,TRBV30,.
TGCGCCAGCAGCCACGATCCCTTGGGGGACCCGGTTAGGGCTTTCTTT,CASSHDPLGDPVRAFF,.,TRBJ1-1,TRBV10-1,.
TGTGCTAGTGGTTTGGTACGGGGCAGGGTAGTCGACACCGGGGAGCTGTTTTTT,CASGLVRGRVVDTGELFF,.,TRBJ2-2,TRBV12-5,.
TGCGCCAGCAGTGAGAGGAACAAAGCGGGAGGGCCGAGTGAGCAGTTCTTC,CASSERNKAGGPSEQFF,.,TRBJ2-1,TRBV10-1,TRBD2
TGTGCCACCAGTGACCCCGGGACTCGCCTCAATGAGCAGTTCTTC,CATSDPGTRLNEQFF,.,TRBJ2-1,TRBV24-1,.
TGCGCCACCGCCGGACAGGGAAATTCACCCCTCCACTTT,CATAGQGNSPLHF,.,TRBJ1-6,TRBV10-1,TRBD1
TGCAGCGTTGTTACAGGCCAAGAGACCCAGTACTTC,CSVVTGQETQYF,once,TRBJ2-5,TRBV29-1,.
TGCGCCAGCAGCCAAGGGACAGGTCTTTGGCCCCAGCATTTT,CASSQGTGLWPQHF,few,TRBJ1-5,TRBV4-1,TRBD1
TGTGCCAGCGACCCGGGGGGTTCTGCTGGAAACACCATATATTTT,CASDPGGSAGNTIYF,few,TRBJ1-3,TRBV12-3/TRBV12-4,.
TGCGCCAGCAGCCAAGAGGCGCAGAGAGAAGCTTTCTTT,CASSQEAQREAFF,.,TRBJ1-1,TRBV4-3,.
TGTGCCACCAGCAGAGGTTGGGGCAGGGAGGCTGAAAAACTGTTTTTT,CATSRGWGREAEKLFF,.,TRBJ1-4,TRBV15,.
TGTGCCAGCAGCCCCGTCCCGGGACAGGAGGGGACTGAAGCTTTCTTT,CASSPVPGQEGTEAFF,.,TRBJ1-1,TRBV7-9,TRBD1
TGTGCCAGCTCGAGCCAAGAGACCCAGTACTTC,CASSSQETQYF,.,TRBJ2-5,TRBV27,.
TGCAGCGTTGAGGAGCGGGAGGGCCCCGGGGAGCTGTTTTTT,CSVEEREGPGELFF,.,TRBJ2-2,TRBV29-1,TRBD2
TGTGCCAGTAGTATAGACGAAAGCTCCTACAATGAGCAGTTCTTC,CASSIDESSYNEQFF,.,TRBJ2-1,TRBV19,.
TGTGCCACCAGCAGAGATCTGGCAGCTGGAAACACCATATATTTT,CATSRDLAAGNTIYF,few,TRBJ1-3,TRBV15,.